Listed below are T cell receptor beta chains from one sample, sequenced in a study of shared clonotypes between healthy human individuals. Some clones are missing from TCRdb's copy, which holds only in-frame ones; the method was immunoSEQ multiplex PCR. The sample consists of about 990,000 clones, about 80% of them appearing once. Sample: memory CD4+ T cells from PBMCs. Receptors originate from a man aged 18 to 30 in good health. Some clones in this sample may be carry-over from other donors' samples. CDR3s include the opening cysteine and the closing phenylalanine or tryptophan. A D gene is named only where the DNA matches it firmly. For some rows the clone size is stated as once, few or many, or as a class when expanded; others skip it.

size: few
J: TRBJ2-2
D: .
V: TRBV30
DNA: TGTGCCTGGAGTGACCGGCGTGTCGGGGAGCTGTTTTTT
CDR3: CAWSDRRVGELFF

size: .
J: TRBJ1-2
D: .
V: TRBV5-1
DNA: TGCGCCAGCAGCGGAATCCGGGACACAAACTATGGCTACACCTTC
CDR3: CASSGIRDTNYGYTF

size: once
J: TRBJ2-4
D: .
V: TRBV2
DNA: TGTGCCAGCAGTGTAAGTGGCCCACTAAACATTCAGTACTTC
CDR3: CASSVSGPLNIQYF

size: .
J: TRBJ2-1
D: TRBD2
V: TRBV7-3
DNA: TGTGCCAGCAGCTTAAACAGCGGGAGTCGGAATGAGCAGTTCTTC
CDR3: CASSLNSGSRNEQFF

size: .
J: TRBJ1-5
D: .
V: TRBV11-2
DNA: TGTGCCAGCAGCTTAGGAATGGGGGGATGGAGCAATCAGCCCCAGCATTTT
CDR3: CASSLGMGGWSNQPQHF

size: once
J: TRBJ2-7
D: .
V: TRBV27
DNA: TGTGCCAGCAGTTTATCCCTTACCAATTCCTACGAGCAGTACTTC
CDR3: CASSLSLTNSYEQYF

size: .
J: TRBJ1-1
D: .
V: TRBV7-9
DNA: TGTGCCAGCAGCATCCCGTATTGGGGCAGGAACACTGAAGCTTTCTTT
CDR3: CASSIPYWGRNTEAFF

size: once
J: TRBJ2-7
D: TRBD2
V: TRBV7-2
DNA: TGTGCCAGTCTCTTAGGGGCTAGCGGCCCCTACGAGCAGTACTTC
CDR3: CASLLGASGPYEQYF

size: .
J: TRBJ2-2
D: .
V: TRBV7-9
DNA: TGTGCCAGCAGCTTTTTTAACACCGGGGAGCTGTTTTTT
CDR3: CASSFFNTGELFF

size: once
J: TRBJ2-2
D: TRBD2
V: TRBV5-1
DNA: TGCGCCAGCAGCCCGGGGACGGGGGGCACCGGGGAGCTGTTTTTT
CDR3: CASSPGTGGTGELFF

size: .
J: TRBJ2-1
D: TRBD2
V: TRBV27
DNA: TGTGCCAGCAGCCTACGACTAGCGGGGATATCCTACAATGAGCAGTTCTTC
CDR3: CASSLRLAGISYNEQFF

size: few
J: TRBJ2-5
D: TRBD1
V: TRBV27
DNA: TGTGCCAGCAGTTTTACAGGGGAATTAGAGACCCAGTACTTC
CDR3: CASSFTGELETQYF

size: many
J: TRBJ2-1
D: .
V: TRBV10-3
DNA: TGTGCCATCAGTGAGTCGATGGCCGCCCTCTACAATGAGCAGTTCTTC
CDR3: CAISESMAALYNEQFF

size: .
J: TRBJ2-7
D: TRBD2
V: TRBV18
DNA: TGTGCCAGCTCGCCGACTAGCGGGCCCTCCTACGAGCAGTACTTC
CDR3: CASSPTSGPSYEQYF

size: .
J: TRBJ1-5
D: .
V: TRBV2
DNA: TGTGCCGGGGGAATGGGAAATCAGCCCCAGCATTTT
CDR3: CAGGMGNQPQHF

size: .
J: TRBJ2-7
D: .
V: TRBV10-1
DNA: TGCGCCAGCAGTCGAGGCATCCCCGGCTACGAGCAGTACTTC
CDR3: CASSRGIPGYEQYF

size: .
J: TRBJ2-4
D: .
V: TRBV10-3
DNA: TGTGCCATCAGTGGGAACCAGACCGGGGACCGGGACATTCAGTACTTC
CDR3: CAISGNQTGDRDIQYF

size: few
J: TRBJ2-3
D: .
V: TRBV9
DNA: TGTGCCAGCAGCGTAAGTCCATCTAGCACAGATACGCAGTATTTT
CDR3: CASSVSPSSTDTQYF

size: once
J: TRBJ2-1
D: TRBD1
V: TRBV7-6
DNA: TGTGCCAGCAGCGCCATACAGGGGGCGCATGAGCAGTTCTTC
CDR3: CASSAIQGAHEQFF

size: .
J: TRBJ2-3
D: TRBD1
V: TRBV29-1
DNA: TGCAGCGCCGACAGGGGTGGAACAGATACGCAGTATTTT
CDR3: CSADRGGTDTQYF

size: few
J: TRBJ2-1
D: TRBD2
V: TRBV30
DNA: TGTGCCTGGAGGGAGGGACTAGCGGGAGGCTACAATGAGCAGTTCTTC
CDR3: CAWREGLAGGYNEQFF

size: .
J: TRBJ1-2
D: .
V: TRBV21-1
DNA: TGTGCCAGCAGCCAGGAGACGGCGGGCTTTGGCTACACCTTC
CDR3: CASSQETAGFGYTF

size: few
J: TRBJ2-3
D: .
V: TRBV5-1
DNA: TGCGCCAGCAGCTTACTTTCGCCCACAGATACGCAGTATTTT
CDR3: CASSLLSPTDTQYF

size: .
J: TRBJ1-3
D: .
V: TRBV5-8
DNA: TGTGCCAGCAGCTTTCTTTCGGCCGGCTCTGGAAACACCATATATTTT
CDR3: CASSFLSAGSGNTIYF

size: .
J: TRBJ2-1
D: .
V: TRBV6-5
DNA: TGTGCCAGCAAAAAGAGGGGGAGCTGGTTCTTC
CDR3: CASKKRGSWFF

size: many
J: TRBJ2-2
D: .
V: TRBV5-1
DNA: TGCGCCAGCAGCTTTTCCAGGAACACCGGGGAGCTGTTTTTT
CDR3: CASSFSRNTGELFF

size: .
J: TRBJ2-7
D: TRBD1
V: TRBV7-9
DNA: TGTGCCAGCAGGTTCGGACAGGGGTACGAGCAGTACTTC
CDR3: CASRFGQGYEQYF

size: .
J: TRBJ2-5
D: .
V: TRBV6-1
DNA: TGTGCCAGCAGTGAACAACCCCCCTGGTCGGAGACCCAGTACTTC
CDR3: CASSEQPPWSETQYF

size: .
J: TRBJ2-5
D: TRBD2
V: TRBV19
DNA: TGTGCCAGTAGTATTCCCCTAGCGGCACAAGAGACCCAGTACTTC
CDR3: CASSIPLAAQETQYF

size: .
J: TRBJ1-1
D: .
V: TRBV29-1
DNA: TGCAGCGTTTCTAAGTTGGGGCGCACTGAAGCTTTCTTT
CDR3: CSVSKLGRTEAFF

size: few
J: TRBJ2-2
D: .
V: TRBV7-3
DNA: TGTGCCAGCAGAACAGCCGCGAACACCGGGGAGCTGTTTTTT
CDR3: CASRTAANTGELFF

size: .
J: TRBJ2-7
D: TRBD2
V: TRBV5-4
DNA: TGTGCCAGCAGCTGGCTCCCAACCATACTAGCGGGAGGGCAGGACGAGCAGTACTTC
CDR3: CASSWLPTILAGGQDEQYF

size: .
J: TRBJ2-5
D: .
V: TRBV6-5
DNA: TGTGCCAGCAGCCGAGGGGGTGGCGCGGTGGAGACCCAGTACTTC
CDR3: CASSRGGGAVETQYF

size: .
J: TRBJ2-5
D: .
V: TRBV6-1
DNA: TGTGCCAGCAGGGCCGACACCGTCCAAGAGACCCAGTACTTC
CDR3: CASRADTVQETQYF

size: .
J: TRBJ2-4
D: TRBD1
V: TRBV7-2
DNA: TGTGCCAGCAGCTATCGGACAGGGGGAGAAAACATTCAGTACTTC
CDR3: CASSYRTGGENIQYF

size: .
J: TRBJ2-4
D: .
V: TRBV27
DNA: TGTGCCAGCAGTTCCATGGGGGAGACCAAAAACATTCAGTACTTC
CDR3: CASSSMGETKNIQYF

size: .
J: TRBJ2-5
D: .
V: TRBV15
DNA: TGTGCCACCAGCAGAGATTTGAGGCTAGCGCTTCAAGAGACCCAGTACTTC
CDR3: CATSRDLRLALQETQYF

size: .
J: TRBJ1-1
D: .
V: TRBV28
DNA: TGTGCCAGCAGTCCTTTGGGGGCAGGGGAAAGCACTGAAGCTTTCTTT
CDR3: CASSPLGAGESTEAFF

size: .
J: TRBJ2-1
D: .
V: TRBV25-1
DNA: TGTGCCAGCAGTGTAAGTAGTGAGCAGTTCTTC
CDR3: CASSVSSEQFF

size: once
J: TRBJ2-7
D: TRBD2
V: TRBV28
DNA: TGTGCCAGCAGCGCGTGGTCCGGGAGGAGCTCCTACGAGCAGTACTTC
CDR3: CASSAWSGRSSYEQYF

size: .
J: TRBJ2-7
D: TRBD2
V: TRBV28
DNA: TGTGCCAGCTATTCTAGCGGGAGGCCAGGGGGGCAGTACTTC
CDR3: CASYSSGRPGGQYF

size: many
J: TRBJ1-4
D: .
V: TRBV30
DNA: TGTGCCTGGAGCGACACCCGGGGCGGTGGAACTGAAAAACTGTTTTTT
CDR3: CAWSDTRGGGTEKLFF

size: .
J: TRBJ1-2
D: .
V: TRBV5-1
DNA: TGCGCCAGCAGCTTGGTCGCCGGAGCTAACTATGGCTACACCTTC
CDR3: CASSLVAGANYGYTF

size: .
J: TRBJ2-7
D: TRBD1
V: TRBV19
DNA: TGTGCCAGTAGTGCCAGACAGGGGGCCTACGAGCAGTACTTC
CDR3: CASSARQGAYEQYF

size: .
J: TRBJ2-7
D: TRBD1
V: TRBV19
DNA: TGTGCCAGTAGCGCAGGGGGATTCTACGAGCAGTACTTC
CDR3: CASSAGGFYEQYF

size: .
J: TRBJ2-1
D: .
V: TRBV11-2
DNA: TGTGCCAGCAGCTTAGATGGAGTGGGGCAGTTCTTC
CDR3: CASSLDGVGQFF

size: .
J: TRBJ2-2
D: .
V: TRBV5-1
DNA: TGCGCCAGCAGCTTGGCGTCCACGAACACCGGGGAGCTGTTTTTT
CDR3: CASSLASTNTGELFF

size: once
J: TRBJ2-5
D: TRBD2
V: TRBV7-3
DNA: TGTGCCAGCAGCTCGGGACTAGTTGAGACCCAGTACTTC
CDR3: CASSSGLVETQYF

size: .
J: TRBJ2-1
D: TRBD2
V: TRBV15
DNA: TGTGCCACCAGCGTAGCCTCGGGACTAGCGGGACATGAGCAGTTCTTC
CDR3: CATSVASGLAGHEQFF

size: .
J: TRBJ1-4
D: .
V: TRBV7-9
DNA: TGTGCCAGCAGCCCTATAATGGGGGAAAAACTGTTTTTT
CDR3: CASSPIMGEKLFF

size: .
J: TRBJ2-1
D: .
V: TRBV28
DNA: TGTGCCAGCAGTTTACCCCGAGGATACAATGAGCAGTTCTTC
CDR3: CASSLPRGYNEQFF

size: .
J: TRBJ1-1
D: .
V: TRBV5-1
DNA: TGCGCCAGCAGCTTGGTGGGGGGGCGCACTGAAGCTTTCTTT
CDR3: CASSLVGGRTEAFF

size: .
J: TRBJ1-1
D: .
V: TRBV7-9
DNA: TGTGCCAGCAGCCCAGACTCAGGAAGGATGAACACTGAAGCTTTCTTT
CDR3: CASSPDSGRMNTEAFF

size: .
J: TRBJ2-5
D: .
V: TRBV6-6
DNA: TGTGCCAGCGAGCCGAGGCTGCGGGAGACCCAGTACTTC
CDR3: CASEPRLRETQYF

size: many
J: TRBJ2-5
D: TRBD1
V: TRBV5-1
DNA: TGCGCCAGCAGCGTCGGACAGGGACAAGAGACCCAGTACTTC
CDR3: CASSVGQGQETQYF

size: .
J: TRBJ1-5
D: .
V: TRBV6-6
DNA: TGTGCCAGCAGTCCCCTCCCCCGGGGGAACAATCAGCCCCAGCATTTT
CDR3: CASSPLPRGNNQPQHF

size: few
J: TRBJ1-1
D: TRBD1
V: TRBV19
DNA: TGTGCCAGTAGTAGAACCGGGACAGGGGGTCTGAACACTGAAGCTTTCTTT
CDR3: CASSRTGTGGLNTEAFF

size: .
J: TRBJ1-2
D: .
V: TRBV25-1
DNA: TGTGCCAGCTCCCGGTCCCCCGGGTATGGCTACACCTTC
CDR3: CASSRSPGYGYTF

size: few
J: TRBJ2-5
D: .
V: TRBV6-5
DNA: TGTGCCAGCAGTTACTCGGGCCAAGAGACCCAGTACTTC
CDR3: CASSYSGQETQYF

size: .
J: TRBJ2-7
D: TRBD2
V: TRBV10-2
DNA: TGCGCCAGCAGTTTTCTGGCGGGAGGATCCTACGAGCAGTACTTC
CDR3: CASSFLAGGSYEQYF